This note documents a single TCR beta chain sequence. This record comes from a study of control samples from healthy donors and cancer patients. The length of the CDR3 is 14 residues. Unmatched junction bases numbered 5, after V lost 4 bases and J lost 2 bases. The germline V gene has CDR1 SGHRS and CDR2 YFSETQ. Repertoires were generated with immunoSEQ multiplex PCR, while TCRdb's copy carries only in-frame clones and drops some. The sample has approximately 88,000 clones; 80% to 95% are singletons. V is TRBV5-1 and J is TRBJ1-2; 7 bases are a match to TRBD1. The TCR originated in a woman under 40 in good health. The sample taken for sequencing was blood. In nucleotides, the CDR3 is TGCGCCAGCAGCACCCGGGACAGCAACTATGGCTACACCTTC. This codes for CASSTRDSNYGYTF. The whole variable domain, remainder taken from reference TRBV5-1 and TRBJ1-2, is KAGVTQTPRYLIKTRGQQVTLSCSPISGHRSVSWYQQTPGQGLQFLFEYFSETQRNKGNFPGRFSGRQFSNSRSEMNVSTLELGDSALYLCASSTRDSNYGYTFGSGTRLTVV.